This T cell receptor (beta chain) was sequenced in a study of spatial heterogeneity in lung cancer. At the level of the study: Each unique TCR and UMI combination was seen more than ten times on average in raw reads.

The time point is: sample taken at primary tumor resection. Donation came from some 72 patients with untreated early-stage non-small cell lung cancer. In the case of this clonotype: Its antigen is still unknown.

Broader study findings: The appearance of ubiquitous expanded tumor TCRs in blood was greater at resection than follow-up.

V was shortened by 3 bases and J by 4 bases, with 15 bases between the two germline ends. This CDR3 has 14 residues. Germline CDR1 DFQATT, CDR2 SNEGSKA (reference sequence). TCRdb recomputed calls from the 5' RACE reads with MiXCR, one row per CDR3 protein. Seen here are fewer than 15,000 distinct CDR3 sequences, around 4% observed once, and the top ten hold around 45%. The V call is TRBV20-1, the J call TRBJ1-1, with no clear D. Sequenced material: PBMCs, taken at surgery. The TCR was taken from a male donor with early-stage non-small cell lung cancer. CDR3 amino acids: CSASSGSGGTEAFF. CDR3 coding DNA: TGCAGTGCTAGCAGCGGGAGTGGCGGCACTGAAGCTTTCTTT.